Presented here are 21 T cell receptor beta chains from one specimen sequenced in a study of neurological immune-mediated disorders (dated by TCRdb to between 2018 and 2021). Libraries were built with 5' RACE. These reads were obtained on an Illumina HiSeq 2500. TCRdb redid the processing of the public reads, applying fastp at Q25 and MiXCR, and retained in-frame beta chains. Merged by CDR3 protein, the rows form single entries marked with the most common genes and DNA. For this sample there are some 34,000 distinct CDR3 sequences; 1.5% appear just once. The ten largest clones represent roughly 8.7% of the sample. Sequencing was carried out using PBMCs. All receptors come from a woman under 40 with multiple sclerosis.

This clonotype was picked up many times. The chain combines TRBV7-2 with TRBJ1-2; D is undetermined. Deletions cut 4 bases from V and 2 bases from J, with 14 bases between. Per germline, CDR1 SGHTA and CDR2 FQGNSA. This CDR3 comprises 15 residues. CDR3: CASSSYSLGNYGYTF. For the CDR3, the DNA is TGTGCCAGCAGCTCTTACAGCCTGGGGAACTATGGCTACACCTTC.

This clonotype was recorded at least ten times. The DNA of the CDR3 is TGCGCCAGCAGCGACAGCCACCTCTATGGCTACACCTTC. Translated: CASSDSHLYGYTF. The rearrangement uses TRBV5-1 and TRBJ1-2; D perhaps matches TRBD1 (5 bases). The CDR3 is 13 amino acids. The V gene lost 4 bases and the J gene lost 4 bases, with 11 bases spanning the gap. Germline CDR1 and CDR2: SGHRS and YFSETQ.

This clonotype appeared many times. The rearrangement links TRBV11-2 to TRBJ2-7, with TRBD2 identical over 12 bases. J lost 0 bases, V lost 5 bases, and 8 bases had no gene match. Germline CDR1 SGHAT, CDR2 FQNNGV. The CDR3 runs to 17 residues. The CDR3 DNA follows: TGTGCCAGCAGCCTTACTAGCGGGGGGATCAGCTCCTACGAGCAGTACTTC. This gives the protein CASSLTSGGISSYEQYF.

This clonotype was seen many times. The chain recombines TRBV7-9 with TRBJ1-2; perhaps TRBD1 as D (5 bases). With 3 bases removed from V and 4 bases from J, the gap between germline ends came to 9 bases. The CDR3 sequence is 13 residues long. The germline gives CDR1 SEHNR, CDR2 FQNEAQ (reference sequence). CDR3 DNA sequence: TGTGCCAGCAGCTTCAGGGCTGGCTATGGCTACACCTTC. It yields the protein CASSFRAGYGYTF. Full variable domain (rest looked up from reference TRBV7-9 and TRBJ1-2): DTGVSQNPRHKITKRGQNVTFRCDPISEHNRLYWYRQTLGQGPEFLTYFQNEAQLEKSRLLSDRFSAERPKGSFSTLEIQRTEQGDSAMYLCASSFRAGYGYTFGSGTRLTVV.

The sample holds many counts of this clonotype. This rearrangement joins TRBV3-1 to TRBJ1-2, with TRBD1 matching over 8 bases. Germline CDR1 is LGHDT and CDR2 is YNNKEL (reference sequence). J was trimmed by 6 bases and V by 1 base; bases with no gene match: 16. The CDR3 sequence is 18 residues long. In DNA, the CDR3 is TGTGCCAGCAGCCAAGCGGAGGTCCCAGGGGGCCAGGCGCATGGCTACACCTTC. This codes for CASSQAEVPGGQAHGYTF.

This clonotype showed up many times. This chain uses TRBV27 with TRBJ2-7, with 9 bases aligning to TRBD1. The V segment lost 5 bases and the J segment 1 base; nucleotides outside the gene matches: 6. The CDR3 covers 15 residues. CDR1 MNHEY and CDR2 SMNVEV come from the germline V gene (reference sequence). CDR3 DNA sequence: TGTGCCAGCAGTAAGTCCGGGACAGGGTCCTACGAGCAGTACTTC. Its protein is CASSKSGTGSYEQYF.

The sample holds many counts of this clonotype. The chain recombines TRBV20-1 with TRBJ1-1; D ambiguous. The V gene's germline CDR1 is DFQATT and CDR2 SNEGSKA (reference sequence). Trimming cost V 6 bases and J 3 bases, with 14 bases left between them. The CDR3 is 13 amino acids. Written as DNA, the CDR3 is TGCAGTGCCTCGCTAGGGTTGGACACTGAAGCTTTCTTT. Amino acids: CSASLGLDTEAFF.

At least ten counts were recorded for this clonotype. A much larger clone lies one base from this, so it may be a read error. A read error is likely, as this CDR3 ends without the conserved phenylalanine or tryptophan. The genes are TRBV12-3 or TRBV12-4 and TRBJ1-2; 8 bases map to TRBD1. With 7 bases clipped from V and 4 bases from J, the junction kept 5 bases outside the gene matches. The CDR3 loop spans 13 amino acids. The CDR3: CASTRTGFYGYTI. The CDR3 DNA is TGTGCCAGCACCAGGACAGGGTTCTATGGCTACACCATC.

This clonotype was seen at least ten times. The chain links TRBV5-1 to TRBJ1-1; 7 bases match TRBD1. This CDR3 is 13 amino acids long. V dropped 2 bases and J dropped 4; count of bases not matched to a gene: 2. Germline CDR1 SGHRS, CDR2 YFSETQ. The DNA of the CDR3 is TGCGCCAGCAGCTTAAACAGGGGCACTGAAGCTTTCTTT. Residues: CASSLNRGTEAFF.

The sample holds many counts of this clonotype. The J gene is TRBJ1-2, the V gene TRBV25-1, with D unclear. V was trimmed by 6 bases and J by 4 bases, leaving 15 bases between them. The CDR3 length is 14 residues. Germline V gene sequence: CDR1 MGHDK, CDR2 SYGVNS. CDR3 protein: CASSLGGSLYGYTF. The CDR3 nucleotides are TGTGCCAGCAGCCTGGGCGGCAGCCTCTATGGCTACACCTTC.

This clonotype was found many times. The V and J genes are TRBV11-2 and TRBJ2-3; tentative D call: TRBD1 (6 bases). The CDR3 totals 14 residues. Trimming stripped 0 bases from V and 5 bases from J, with 9 bases between. In germline, CDR1 is SGHAT, CDR2 FQNNGV. The CDR3 sequence is CASSLDGGRDTQYF. The CDR3 bases are TGTGCCAGCAGCTTAGATGGGGGCCGAGATACGCAGTATTTT.

The V call is TRBV11-2, the J call TRBJ2-2, with unresolved D. V dropped 6 bases and J dropped 6 bases, with 11 bases sitting between them. CDR1 and CDR2 from the germline V gene are SGHAT and FQNNGV. The CDR3 runs to 13 residues. The CDR3: CASSLHQSGELFF. The CDR3 nucleotides are TGTGCCAGCAGTCTGCATCAATCCGGGGAGCTGTTTTTT. Filled out from reference TRBV11-2 and TRBJ2-2, the complete variable domain reads EAGVAQSPRYKIIEKRQSVAFWCNPISGHATLYWYQQILGQGPKLLIQFQNNGVVDDSQLPKDRFSAERLKGVDSTLKIQPAKLEDSAVYLCASSLHQSGELFFGEGSRLTVL.

This clonotype was picked up many times. The CDR3 sequence: CASSAAPFSGANVLTF. In nucleotides, the CDR3 is TGTGCCAGCAGCGCCGCACCCTTCTCTGGGGCCAACGTCCTGACTTTC. The chain joins TRBV6-6 to TRBJ2-6; D is uncertain. CDR3 length equals 16 residues. V was pared by 6 bases and J by 0 bases, with 12 bases between. Germline V CDR1 and CDR2: MNHNY, SVGAGI (reference sequence).

This clonotype was counted at least ten times. The chain uses TRBV7-2 and TRBJ1-6, with D hard to call. The germline CDR1 and CDR2 sequences are SGHTA and FQGNSA. V shed 5 bases and J shed 14 bases, with 13 bases lying between them. This CDR3 comprises 12 residues. In nucleotides, the CDR3 is TGTGCCAGCAGCCGCGACCGTCTCACCCTCCACTTT. It codes for CASSRDRLTLHF.

In this sample, this clonotype turned up many times. The CDR3 loop is CASSPQGVDYGYTF. The CDR3 DNA reads as TGTGCCAGCAGTCCCCAGGGTGTTGACTATGGCTACACCTTC. The J gene is TRBJ1-2, the V gene TRBV6-5; tentative D call: TRBD1 (5 bases). V lost 5 bases, J lost 3 bases, and 13 bases lay in between. The CDR3 covers 14 residues. CDR1 is MNHEY and CDR2 is SVGAGI in the germline V gene.

This clonotype has a count of ten or more. This chain links TRBV14 with TRBJ1-1, with D perhaps matching TRBD1 (6 bases). Trimming removed 8 bases at V and 6 bases at J, with 13 bases between. Germline-derived CDR1 and CDR2 are SGHDN and FVKESK. The CDR3 has 12 amino acids. The CDR3 here is CASDRLGSEAFF. CDR3 sequence (DNA): TGTGCCAGCGACAGGCTAGGCTCTGAAGCTTTCTTT. The complete variable domain, with remaining parts taken from reference TRBV14 and TRBJ1-1, reads EAGVTQFPSHSVIEKGQTVTLRCDPISGHDNLYWYRRVMGKEIKFLLHFVKESKQDESGMPNNRFLAERTGGTYSTLKVQPAELEDSGVYFCASDRLGSEAFFGQGTRLTVV.

This clonotype is medium-sized. This chain links TRBV7-2 with TRBJ2-5; 7 positions match TRBD2. The V segment lost 4 bases and the J segment 4 bases; nucleotides outside the gene matches: 12. This CDR3 contains 16 residues. Germline V gives CDR1 SGHTA, CDR2 FQGNSA. CDR3 sequence (DNA): TGTGCCAGCAGCTCCGAGGCCGGTTCGGGGGGAGAGACCCAGTACTTC. It translates to CASSSEAGSGGETQYF.

This sequence joins TRBV4-1 and TRBJ2-7; D may be TRBD1 or TRBD2 (5 bases each). The V end was cut by 0 bases, the J end by 0 bases, with 12 bases between. CDR3 length: 16 residues. Germline assignment: CDR1 MGHRA and CDR2 YSYEKL. The CDR3 coding sequence is TGCGCCAGCAGCCAAGATCGGGCAGGGAGCTCCTACGAGCAGTACGTC. The encoded protein is CASSQDRAGSSYEQYV.

The chain is built from TRBV7-6 and TRBJ1-5; 8 nucleotides match TRBD1. The CDR3 extends over 14 amino acids. V lost 1 base to trimming and J lost 4 bases; unmatched junction nucleotides: 0. CDR1 is SGHVS, CDR2 FNYEAQ, per germline. The CDR3 nucleotides are TGTGCCAGCAGCTTAGGGACAGGGAATCAGCCCCAGCATTTT. As protein: CASSLGTGNQPQHF.

This clonotype was picked up many times. The chain joins TRBV10-3 to TRBJ1-2; no reliable D call. Germline V CDR1 and CDR2: ENHRY, SYGVKD. The CDR3 extends over 14 amino acids. Trimming removed 6 bases at V and 4 bases at J, with 15 bases between. Here the CDR3 DNA reads TGTGCCATCAGGGCAGACACGTTGTTCTATGGCTACACCTTC. Amino acids: CAIRADTLFYGYTF.

There are many counts of this clonotype. The chain is built from TRBV5-1 and TRBJ1-1; possibly TRBD1 for D (5 bases). Trimming removed 4 bases from V and 2 bases from J, with 15 bases in between. This CDR3 contains 15 residues. Germline CDR1 reads SGHRS; CDR2 reads YFSETQ. This CDR3 is CASSPDGGTNTEAFF. As DNA, the CDR3 is TGCGCCAGCAGCCCGGACGGGGGAACAAACACTGAAGCTTTCTTT.